The clone carrying this TCR beta chain was counted between two and nine times. Its antigen is unknown. This sample was included in a study of cytomegalovirus exposure and HLA in healthy donors. Study-level points and caveats: Reports credit the classifier with highly specific, highly sensitive diagnosis of cytomegalovirus status. Later analysis associated a missense DCLRE1C variant with TCR beta V- and J-gene trimming.

PCR amplification relied on 60 Vbeta primers (plus 13 Jbeta primers). TCRdb's table, derived via immunoSEQ multiplex PCR, lists solely in-frame clones and lacks some. The sample gives about 72,000 clones, roughly 77% of which show up once; around 7% is in the top ten. The sequence came from a human donor in good health. The sample consisted of PBMCs.

CDR3 sequence (DNA): TGTGCCAGCAGCCACGGGACAGATTCCTACAATGAGCAGTTCTTC. It is translated as CASSHGTDSYNEQFF. The V and J genes are TRBV7-9 and TRBJ2-1, with TRBD1 identical over 7 bases. The CDR3 is 15 amino acids. The junction had 5 bases not matched to a gene; V was cut back by 5 bases and J by 1 base. Germline lookup yields CDR1 SEHNR and CDR2 FQNEAQ (reference sequence).